Sequencing of this T cell receptor beta chain was carried out in a study of OX40 agonist ivuxolimab in advanced cancers. V trimming: 0 bases; J trimming: 4 bases; junction bases outside the gene matches: 17. The CDR3 runs to 21 residues. CDR1 is GTSNPN and CDR2 is SVGIG in the germline V gene (reference sequence). Clones were sequenced by immunoSEQ multiplex PCR, and TCRdb holds only the in-frame ones, with some missing. The sample records more than 75,000 clones, under 90% being singletons. The sequencing here drew on CD4+ or CD8+ T cells sorted from blood, taken in a trial of the OX40 agonist ivuxolimab. The TCR sequence derives from an adult with an advanced solid tumor such as melanoma, head and neck, liver or kidney cancer. The chain links TRBV30 to TRBJ2-1, with 14 nucleotides matching TRBD2. The CDR3 bases are TGTGCCTGGAGTGTACTCTTCTTTGGGACTAGCGGGAGAGGGTCGTACAATGAGCAGTTCTTC. As protein: CAWSVLFFGTSGRGSYNEQFF.